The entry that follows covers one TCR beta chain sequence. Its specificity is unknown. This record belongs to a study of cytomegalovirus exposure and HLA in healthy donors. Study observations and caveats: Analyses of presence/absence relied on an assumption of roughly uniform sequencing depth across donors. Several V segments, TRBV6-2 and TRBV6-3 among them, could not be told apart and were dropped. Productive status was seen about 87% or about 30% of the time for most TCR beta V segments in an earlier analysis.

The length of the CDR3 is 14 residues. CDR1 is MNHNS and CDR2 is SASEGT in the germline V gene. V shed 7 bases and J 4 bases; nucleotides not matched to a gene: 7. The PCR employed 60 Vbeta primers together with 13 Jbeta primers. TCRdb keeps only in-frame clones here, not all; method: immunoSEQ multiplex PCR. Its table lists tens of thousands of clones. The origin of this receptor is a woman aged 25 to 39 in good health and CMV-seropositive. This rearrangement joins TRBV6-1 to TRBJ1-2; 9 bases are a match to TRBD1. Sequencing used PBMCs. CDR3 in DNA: TGTGCCAGCACCCGGACAGGGGTCGGCTATGGCTACACCTTC. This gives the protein CASTRTGVGYGYTF.